This T cell receptor (beta chain) was sequenced in a study of shared clonotypes between healthy human individuals. Libraries were prepared by immunoSEQ multiplex PCR; TCRdb keeps only in-frame clonotypes and omits some of them. The profile covers a few million clones, with over 85% appearing a single time and roughly 0.14% taken by the ten largest. This receptor was identified in a man younger than 35 in good health. Source material: naive CD4+ T cells sorted from blood. Subset meaning: CD45RA+ positively selected.

In nucleotides, the CDR3 is TGTGCCAGCAGCCCCGAGGGACTAGCGGGCGTAGGGGAGACCCAGTACTTC. Protein product: CASSPEGLAGVGETQYF. The chain employs TRBV7-2 and TRBJ2-5, with 12 nucleotides matching TRBD2. The CDR3 loop spans 17 amino acids. Germline V CDR1 and CDR2: SGHTA, FQGNSA. Trimming at V came to 5 bases and at J to 5 bases, leaving 12 bases not matched to a gene.